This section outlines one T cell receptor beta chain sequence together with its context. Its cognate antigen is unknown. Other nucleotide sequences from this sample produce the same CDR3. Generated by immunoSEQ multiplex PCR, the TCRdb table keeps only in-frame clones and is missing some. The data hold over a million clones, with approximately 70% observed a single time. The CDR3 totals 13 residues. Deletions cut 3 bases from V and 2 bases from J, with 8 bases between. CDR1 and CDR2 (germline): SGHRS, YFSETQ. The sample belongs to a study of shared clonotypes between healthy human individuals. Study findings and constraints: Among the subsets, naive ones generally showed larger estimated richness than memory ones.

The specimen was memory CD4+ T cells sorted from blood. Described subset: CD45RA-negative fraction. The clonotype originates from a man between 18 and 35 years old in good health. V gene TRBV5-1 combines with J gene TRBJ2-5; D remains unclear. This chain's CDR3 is CASSSGPQETQYF. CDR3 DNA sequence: TGCGCCAGCAGCTCCGGGCCGCAAGAGACCCAGTACTTC.